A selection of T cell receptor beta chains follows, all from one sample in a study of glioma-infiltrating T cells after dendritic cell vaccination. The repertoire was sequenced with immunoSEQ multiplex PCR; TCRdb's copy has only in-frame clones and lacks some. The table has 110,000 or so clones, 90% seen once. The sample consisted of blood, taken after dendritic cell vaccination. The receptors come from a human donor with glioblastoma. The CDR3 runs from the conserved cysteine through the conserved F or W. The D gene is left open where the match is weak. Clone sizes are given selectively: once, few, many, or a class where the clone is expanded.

CDR3: CASSRERGGNEQFF
DNA: TGTGCCAGCAGTCGGGAGCGGGGGGGCAATGAGCAGTTCTTC
J: TRBJ2-1
V: TRBV6-5
size: NA
D: TRBD2

CDR3: CASSLQTGTLHF
DNA: TGTGCCAGCAGCCTCCAAACAGGCACCCTCCACTTT
J: TRBJ1-6
V: TRBV14
size: NA
D: NA

CDR3: CAWTPPDRVYEQYF
DNA: TGTGCCTGGACCCCCCCAGACAGGGTTTACGAGCAGTACTTC
J: TRBJ2-7
V: TRBV30
size: NA
D: TRBD1

CDR3: CAWSVPLFQYGYTF
DNA: TGTGCCTGGAGTGTACCGCTGTTTCAGTATGGCTACACCTTC
J: TRBJ1-2
V: TRBV30
size: NA
D: NA

CDR3: CASSQETGRNTEAFF
DNA: TGCGCCAGCAGCCAGGAGACAGGCAGGAACACTGAAGCTTTCTTT
J: TRBJ1-1
V: TRBV4-1
size: NA
D: NA

CDR3: CASSLDLRLYGYTF
DNA: TGTGCCAGCAGCTTAGATTTACGGTTATATGGCTACACCTTC
J: TRBJ1-2
V: TRBV7-2
size: once
D: NA

CDR3: CASSSTTGNTEAFF
DNA: TGTGCCAGCAGCTCCACGACAGGGAACACTGAAGCTTTCTTT
J: TRBJ1-1
V: TRBV11-2
size: NA
D: NA

CDR3: CAISEQQEDTQYF
DNA: TGTGCCATCAGTGAACAACAGGAAGATACGCAGTATTTT
J: TRBJ2-3
V: TRBV10-3
size: once
D: NA

CDR3: CASSAPGSPPGNTIYF
DNA: TGTGCCAGCAGTGCCCCGGGTTCGCCTCCTGGAAACACCATATATTTT
J: TRBJ1-3
V: TRBV6-1
size: few
D: NA

CDR3: CASSLAVYYEQYF
DNA: TGTGCCAGCAGCTTAGCTGTATACTACGAGCAGTACTTC
J: TRBJ2-7
V: TRBV7-9
size: NA
D: NA

CDR3: CASSELLAGGQDTQYF
DNA: TGTGCCAGCAGTGAACTACTAGCGGGGGGTCAAGATACGCAGTATTTT
J: TRBJ2-3
V: TRBV2
size: NA
D: TRBD2

CDR3: CAWSVVVRESPLRF
DNA: TGTGCCTGGAGTGTCGTCGTACGGGAATCTCCCCTCCGCTTT
J: TRBJ1-6
V: TRBV30
size: few
D: NA

CDR3: CASSLSGLNTEAFF
DNA: TGTGCCAGCAGTTTATCGGGACTTAACACTGAAGCTTTCTTT
J: TRBJ1-1
V: TRBV27
size: NA
D: NA

CDR3: CASSQDRGRGVYGYTF
DNA: TGCGCCAGCAGCCAAGATCGGGGACGGGGGGTCTATGGCTACACCTTC
J: TRBJ1-2
V: TRBV4-1
size: NA
D: NA

CDR3: CASSRGQINYGYTF
DNA: TGTGCCAGCAGCCGGGGACAGATAAACTATGGCTACACCTTC
J: TRBJ1-2
V: TRBV28
size: NA
D: TRBD1

CDR3: CASSQRSGTDNSPLHF
DNA: TGTGCCAGCAGCCAACGCTCCGGGACAGATAATTCACCCCTCCACTTT
J: TRBJ1-6
V: TRBV5-8
size: NA
D: TRBD1

CDR3: CASSLAGGASDTQYF
DNA: TGCGCCAGCAGCTTGGCAGGGGGCGCGTCAGATACGCAGTATTTT
J: TRBJ2-3
V: TRBV5-1
size: NA
D: TRBD1

CDR3: CASSLGLDRAGANVLTF
DNA: TGTGCCAGCAGCTTGGGATTAGACAGGGCAGGGGCCAACGTCCTGACTTTC
J: TRBJ2-6
V: TRBV11-3
size: NA
D: TRBD1

CDR3: CASSLDGTGVTGELFF
DNA: TGTGCCAGCAGCTTAGATGGGACAGGGGTTACCGGGGAGCTGTTTTTT
J: TRBJ2-2
V: TRBV11-2
size: NA
D: TRBD1

CDR3: CASSYRTPDWDTQYF
DNA: TGTGCCAGCAGTTACAGGACTCCCGACTGGGATACGCAGTATTTT
J: TRBJ2-3
V: TRBV6-5
size: NA
D: NA

CDR3: CASHRTTNEKLFF
DNA: TGTGCCAGCCACAGGACAACTAATGAAAAACTGTTTTTT
J: TRBJ1-4
V: TRBV6-6
size: NA
D: NA

CDR3: CSVVIAGYGYTF
DNA: TGCAGCGTTGTGATAGCTGGTTATGGCTACACCTTC
J: TRBJ1-2
V: TRBV29-1
size: NA
D: NA

CDR3: CAWSVGWRGSTDTQYF
DNA: TGTGCCTGGAGTGTAGGGTGGCGAGGGAGCACAGATACGCAGTATTTT
J: TRBJ2-3
V: TRBV30
size: NA
D: NA

CDR3: CASRKEASGGQETQYF
DNA: TGTGCCAGCCGAAAGGAGGCTAGCGGGGGACAAGAGACCCAGTACTTC
J: TRBJ2-5
V: TRBV2
size: NA
D: TRBD2

CDR3: CASSPGEYGYTF
DNA: TGTGCCAGCAGTCCAGGGGAATATGGCTACACCTTC
J: TRBJ1-2
V: TRBV6-1
size: NA
D: NA

CDR3: CASRDTGNYGYTF
DNA: TGTGCCAGCCGGGACACGGGCAACTATGGCTACACCTTC
J: TRBJ1-2
V: TRBV6-5
size: NA
D: NA

CDR3: CAIRASGTNNEQFF
DNA: TGTGCCATCAGGGCTTCCGGAACTAACAATGAGCAGTTCTTC
J: TRBJ2-1
V: TRBV10-3
size: NA
D: NA

CDR3: CAWSKAGESYEQYF
DNA: TGTGCCTGGAGTAAGGCGGGAGAATCCTACGAGCAGTACTTC
J: TRBJ2-7
V: TRBV30
size: once
D: TRBD2

CDR3: CASSLSTGGRETQYF
DNA: TGCGCCAGCAGCTTGAGTACTGGAGGGAGGGAGACCCAGTACTTC
J: TRBJ2-5
V: TRBV5-1
size: once
D: NA

CDR3: CASSMAGDPYEQYF
DNA: TGTGCCAGCAGCATGGCAGGGGACCCCTACGAGCAGTACTTC
J: TRBJ2-7
V: TRBV5-6
size: NA
D: NA

CDR3: CASSLGGTGGLDGYTF
DNA: TGTGCCAGTAGCCTGGGGGGGACAGGGGGCTTGGATGGCTACACCTTC
J: TRBJ1-2
V: TRBV19
size: NA
D: TRBD1

CDR3: CASSDPRQGSAEQFF
DNA: TGCGCCAGCAGCGATCCTCGACAGGGTAGTGCCGAGCAGTTCTTC
J: TRBJ2-1
V: TRBV5-1
size: NA
D: TRBD1

CDR3: CASSPWGHGYGYTF
DNA: TGTGCCAGCAGCCCATGGGGCCACGGGTATGGCTACACCTTC
J: TRBJ1-2
V: TRBV5-4
size: NA
D: NA

CDR3: CASSLGLANIYNEQFF
DNA: TGTGCCAGCAGCTTGGGACTAGCGAATATCTACAATGAGCAGTTCTTC
J: TRBJ2-1
V: TRBV11-2
size: NA
D: TRBD2

CDR3: CASSWGLAGGVQETQYF
DNA: TGCGCCAGCAGCTGGGGACTAGCGGGGGGAGTACAAGAGACCCAGTACTTC
J: TRBJ2-5
V: TRBV5-1
size: NA
D: TRBD2

CDR3: CAISGDREVMNTEAFF
DNA: TGTGCCATCAGTGGGGACAGGGAAGTCATGAACACTGAAGCTTTCTTT
J: TRBJ1-1
V: TRBV10-3
size: NA
D: TRBD1

CDR3: CAISEIRDIGGHGYTF
DNA: TGTGCCATCAGTGAGATCCGGGACATTGGTGGCCATGGCTACACCTTC
J: TRBJ1-2
V: TRBV10-3
size: NA
D: NA

CDR3: CASSFDIREQYF
DNA: TGCGCCAGCAGCTTTGACATACGCGAGCAGTACTTC
J: TRBJ2-7
V: TRBV5-1
size: NA
D: NA

CDR3: CASSSPQGQETQYF
DNA: TGTGCCAGCAGTTCCCCACAGGGCCAAGAGACCCAGTACTTC
J: TRBJ2-5
V: TRBV21-1
size: once
D: NA

CDR3: CASSELARGREQYF
DNA: TGTGCCAGCAGTGAATTAGCCCGGGGGAGGGAGCAGTACTTC
J: TRBJ2-7
V: TRBV6-1
size: NA
D: NA

CDR3: CASSKTSGGSYEQYF
DNA: TGTGCCAGCAGCAAGACTAGCGGGGGTTCCTACGAGCAGTACTTC
J: TRBJ2-7
V: TRBV11-2
size: NA
D: TRBD2

CDR3: CASSPQPGQQTEAFF
DNA: TGCGCCAGCAGCCCCCAACCGGGACAGCAAACTGAAGCTTTCTTT
J: TRBJ1-1
V: TRBV5-1
size: NA
D: TRBD1

CDR3: CASSGTGLNGYTF
DNA: TGTGCCAGCAGTGGAACAGGGCTTAACGGCTACACCTTC
J: TRBJ1-2
V: TRBV6-1
size: once
D: NA

CDR3: CASSWTSGGENYNEQFF
DNA: TGTGCCAGCAGCTGGACTAGCGGGGGGGAAAACTACAATGAGCAGTTCTTC
J: TRBJ2-1
V: TRBV7-9
size: NA
D: TRBD2

CDR3: CASSLLAGVDEQFF
DNA: TGTGCCAGCAGCTTACTAGCGGGGGTTGATGAGCAGTTCTTC
J: TRBJ2-1
V: TRBV5-4
size: NA
D: TRBD2

CDR3: CAWSVRTMDTQYF
DNA: TGTGCCTGGAGTGTAAGGACTATGGATACGCAGTATTTT
J: TRBJ2-3
V: TRBV30
size: NA
D: NA

CDR3: CASRRTGGTDTQYF
DNA: TGTGCCAGCAGAAGAACAGGGGGCACAGATACGCAGTATTTT
J: TRBJ2-3
V: TRBV2
size: few
D: TRBD1

CDR3: CASSYLGTGNYGYTF
DNA: TGTGCCAGCAGTTACCTTGGGACTGGAAACTATGGCTACACCTTC
J: TRBJ1-2
V: TRBV6-5
size: NA
D: NA

CDR3: CASSKTHLVSAGELFF
DNA: TGTGCCAGCAGTAAGACACATTTAGTATCCGCCGGGGAGCTGTTTTTT
J: TRBJ2-2
V: TRBV6-4
size: NA
D: NA

CDR3: CASSPDRAQETQYF
DNA: TGCGCCAGCAGCCCCGACAGGGCCCAAGAGACCCAGTACTTC
J: TRBJ2-5
V: TRBV4-1
size: NA
D: TRBD1

CDR3: CASSVGSTGPTQETQYF
DNA: TGTGCCAGCAGCGTAGGCTCCACAGGGCCTACTCAAGAGACCCAGTACTTC
J: TRBJ2-5
V: TRBV9
size: NA
D: NA

CDR3: CASSLGHGTGVGYTF
DNA: TGTGCCAGCAGTTTGGGTCATGGGACAGGGGTCGGCTACACCTTC
J: TRBJ1-2
V: TRBV28
size: once
D: TRBD1

CDR3: CSVEVLLRAEEPQHF
DNA: TGCAGCGTTGAAGTTCTGCTCAGGGCAGAAGAGCCCCAGCATTTT
J: TRBJ1-5
V: TRBV29-1
size: NA
D: NA

CDR3: CASRDSSNSPLHF
DNA: TGTGCCAGCCGGGACAGTAGTAATTCCCCCCTCCACTTT
J: TRBJ1-6
V: TRBV28
size: NA
D: TRBD1